This T cell receptor beta chain came from a study of T cells in Graves' hyperthyroidism and ophthalmopathy. The source of the PBMCs was 10 ml of fresh peripheral blood. This clonotype was seen many times. TCR beta CDR3 regions were amplified from RNA transcripts. The TCR CDR3 first-round RT-PCR relied on the HTBI primer set. Each CDR3 protein is one row after TCRdb ran MiXCR on the multiplex PCR reads. The repertoire holds 340,000 or so distinct CDR3 sequences, with 20% to 25% as singletons. This CDR3 spans 13 amino acids. V was trimmed by 3 bases and J by 5 bases, leaving 10 bases between them. Germline CDR1 SEHNR, CDR2 FQNEAQ (reference sequence).

This chain joins TRBV7-9 and TRBJ1-2; the D gene is possibly TRBD1 (5 bases). The sequence derives from a woman between 45 and 65 years old with Graves' hyperthyroidism. Sequencing was performed on blood. The CDR3 protein is CASSFPGRYGYTF. CDR3 nucleotides: TGTGCCAGCAGCTTTCCAGGGAGGTATGGCTACACCTTC.